This entry concerns a single T cell receptor (beta chain). The data stem from a study of PD-L1 blockade in urothelial cancer. Turning to the study itself: A median roughly 150,000 T cells were found in blood samples.

V was clipped by 3 bases and J by 0 bases, with 11 bases between them. Germline V gene lookup returns CDR1 LNHDA and CDR2 SQIVND (reference sequence). This CDR3 is 16 amino acids long. Added to each PCR by spiking were synthetic TCR analog templates. Clones were sequenced by immunoSEQ multiplex PCR, and TCRdb holds only the in-frame ones, with some missing. This sample has tens of thousands of clones, with 70% to 90% found just once. Sample: PBMCs, taken around atezolizumab (anti-PD-L1) treatment. The receptor's source is a man aged 60-69 years with urothelial cancer. V and J are TRBV19 and TRBJ1-4; D remains ambiguous. The CDR3 nucleotides read TGTGCCAGTAGTATCCGCCGCGGAGCAACTAATGAAAAACTGTTTTTT. The encoded protein is CASSIRRGATNEKLFF. Based on the CDR3 plus reference TRBV19 and TRBJ1-4, the full variable domain is DGGITQSPKYLFRKEGQNVTLSCEQNLNHDAMYWYRQDPGQGLRLIYYSQIVNDFQKGDIAEGYSVSREKKESFPLTVTSAQKNPTAFYLCASSIRRGATNEKLFFGSGTQLSVL.